This T cell receptor (beta chain) was sequenced during a study of T cell responses to AZD1222 COVID-19 vaccine. General study results and limits: White British people made up most donors, females outnumbered males, and clonal diversity was possibly underestimated. Spike-spanning, vaccine-associated CD4 TCRs were dominant at 160-218 and 743-854. Elevations in Spike-specific TCR breadth and depth followed administration of two AZD1222 doses.

This clone is a singleton in its sample. Its specificity is unknown. Pooled together were second doses at about 4 or about 12 weeks. This table comes from immunoSEQ multiplex PCR, and its TCRdb copy is limited to in-frame clones, with some not included. The sample consists of approximately 82,000 clones, 92% of them appearing once. Germline V gene lookup returns CDR1 LNHNV and CDR2 YYDKDF (reference sequence). This CDR3 spans 15 amino acids. V dropped 1 base and J dropped 7 bases, with 14 bases sitting between them. Sequenced here: peripheral blood, sampled 28 days after the second AZD1222 dose. This chain links TRBV15 with TRBJ1-5; a possible D gene is TRBD1 (5 bases). The sequence derives from an adult who received the AZD1222 COVID-19 vaccine. This CDR3 is CATSRVIGVGQPQHF. Written as DNA, the CDR3 is TGTGCCACCAGCAGAGTAATAGGGGTGGGACAGCCCCAGCATTTT.